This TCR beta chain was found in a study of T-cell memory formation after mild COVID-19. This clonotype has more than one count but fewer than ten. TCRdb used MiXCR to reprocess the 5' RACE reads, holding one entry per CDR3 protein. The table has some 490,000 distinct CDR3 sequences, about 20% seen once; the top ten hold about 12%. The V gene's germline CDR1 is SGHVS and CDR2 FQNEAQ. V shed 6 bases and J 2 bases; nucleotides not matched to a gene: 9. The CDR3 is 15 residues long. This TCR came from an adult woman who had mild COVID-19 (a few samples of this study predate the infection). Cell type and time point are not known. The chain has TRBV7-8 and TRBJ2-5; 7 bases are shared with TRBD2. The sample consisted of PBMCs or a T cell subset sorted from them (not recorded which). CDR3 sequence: CASRITLADQETQYF. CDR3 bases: TGTGCCAGCAGAATTACGCTAGCGGATCAAGAGACCCAGTACTTC.